The next 18 T cell receptor beta chains were all read from a single sample in a study of T cells in tumors and immune-related adverse events. Generated by immunoSEQ multiplex PCR, the TCRdb table keeps only in-frame clones and is missing some. The sample carries around 4,200 clones, about four fifths recorded once. The sample consisted of skin tissue, taken from a patient treated with anti-PD-1 therapy. The receptors derive from a female donor with metastatic renal cell carcinoma.

The V and J genes are TRBV4-3 and TRBJ1-2, with 8 positions matching TRBD1. This CDR3 spans 15 amino acids. Losses at the gene ends were 0 bases for V and 7 bases for J; bases not matched to a gene: 7. Germline values: CDR1 LGHNA, CDR2 YSLEER. The CDR3 region is CASSQDNPGQGGYTF. The CDR3 region has the DNA TGCGCCAGCAGCCAAGATAACCCCGGACAGGGTGGCTACACCTTC.

The chain links TRBV15 to TRBJ1-3; no firm D call. The CDR3 extends over 16 amino acids. From germline, CDR1 is LNHNV and CDR2 YYDKDF (reference sequence). V was cut by 1 base and J by 0 bases, with 10 bases left in between. DNA for the CDR3: TGTGCCACCAGCAGAGCTGTAACTAACTCTGGAAACACCATATATTTT. Translating gives CATSRAVTNSGNTIYF.

J is TRBJ1-5 and V is TRBV7-8; 8 nucleotides line up with TRBD1. The CDR3 spans 15 residues. The V gene end was trimmed by 4 bases and the J gene end by 9 bases; junction bases not matched to a gene: 11. CDR1 is SGHVS, CDR2 FQNEAQ, per germline. The CDR3 region is CASSSPGGGGGPQHF. Written as DNA, the CDR3 is TGTGCCAGCAGCTCACCAGGGGGCGGGGGCGGGCCCCAGCATTTT.

This clone was counted only a few times. This sequence joins TRBV27 and TRBJ2-1; 14 bases are a match to TRBD2. The CDR3 sequence is 17 residues long. J was trimmed by 1 base and V by 3 bases; bases with no gene match: 2. Germline lookup yields CDR1 MNHEY and CDR2 SMNVEV (reference sequence). The CDR3 region is CASSLGLAGVSYNEQFF. The DNA for the CDR3 is TGTGCCAGCAGTTTGGGACTAGCGGGAGTGTCCTACAATGAGCAGTTCTTC.

In its sample, this clone was seen a few times. The rearrangement joins TRBV4-1 to TRBJ1-5; perhaps TRBD1 as D (6 bases). The length of the CDR3 is 16 residues. Germline CDR1 is MGHRA and CDR2 is YSYEKL. V dropped 3 bases and J dropped 1 base, with 13 bases sitting between them. In nucleotides, the CDR3 is TGCGCCAGCAGCCAGGTACAGGGCGGCAGCAATCAGCCCCAGCATTTT. The encoded protein is CASSQVQGGSNQPQHF.

The CDR3 coding sequence is TGTGCCAGCAGCGTTTCGGACAGGGAGGGCACTGAAGCTTTCTTT. Translating it yields CASSVSDREGTEAFF. The rearrangement uses TRBV9 and TRBJ1-1, with 8 positions matching TRBD1. The germline V gene has CDR1 SGDLS and CDR2 YYNGEE. The V segment lost 2 bases and the J segment 4 bases; nucleotides outside the gene matches: 7. The CDR3 contains 15 residues.

This chain connects TRBV18 to TRBJ1-2, with D hard to call. Germline V gives CDR1 KGHSH, CDR2 LQKENI. The CDR3 has 14 residues. V was pared by 0 bases and J by 5 bases, with 10 bases between. In DNA, the CDR3 is TGTGCCAGCTCACCACCGGCCTCCCCTTATGGCTACACCTTC. Translated: CASSPPASPYGYTF.

The chain uses TRBV15 and TRBJ1-2; unclear D gene. V lost 4 bases and J lost 4, with 16 bases in between. This CDR3 contains 15 residues. Germline V CDR1 and CDR2: LNHNV, YYDKDF (reference sequence). The CDR3 is CATSTGKTQLYGYTF. CDR3 DNA: TGTGCCACCAGCACTGGGAAGACACAGCTCTATGGCTACACCTTC.

The J gene is TRBJ1-1, the V gene TRBV5-6; 8 nucleotides agree with TRBD1. With V trimmed by 4 bases and J by 6 bases, 8 bases remained unmatched. CDR1 and CDR2 from the germline V gene are SGHDT and YYEEEE. The CDR3 runs 14 residues. CDR3 amino acids: CASSRGTGGAEAFF. CDR3 coding DNA: TGTGCCAGCAGCAGAGGGACAGGAGGGGCTGAAGCTTTCTTT.

V gene TRBV5-5 combines with J gene TRBJ2-7; unclear D gene. The germline V gene has CDR1 SGHKS and CDR2 YYEKEE (reference sequence). The CDR3 sequence is 12 residues long. The V gene lost 0 bases and the J gene lost 3 bases, with 4 bases spanning the gap. For the CDR3, the DNA is TGTGCCAGCAGCTTGGGGGGCTACGAGCAGTACTTC. As protein: CASSLGGYEQYF.

The chain carries TRBV4-3 and TRBJ2-3, with 8 bases fitting TRBD2. J lost 4 bases, V lost 4 bases, and 10 bases had no gene match. CDR3 length: 16 amino acids. Germline assignment: CDR1 LGHNA and CDR2 YSLEER. This chain's CDR3 is CASSPARPGGADTQYF. The CDR3 region has the DNA TGCGCCAGCAGCCCCGCAAGGCCGGGGGGGGCAGATACGCAGTATTTT.

The chain carries TRBV10-1 and TRBJ1-2, with TRBD1 identical over 8 bases. The CDR3 sequence is 15 residues long. Germline V gene lookup returns CDR1 WNHNN and CDR2 SYGVQD (reference sequence). V lost 0 bases to trimming and J lost 6 bases; unmatched junction nucleotides: 6. The CDR3 nucleotides are TGCGCCAGCAGTGAGTCGACAGGGGTTAGAGATGGCTACACCTTC. Translation: CASSESTGVRDGYTF.

V and J are TRBV6-1 and TRBJ1-1, with a possible D match to TRBD1 (6 bases). Germline V gene sequence: CDR1 MNHNS, CDR2 SASEGT. CDR3 length: 13 amino acids. V was pared by 3 bases and J by 6 bases, with 11 bases between. In DNA form, the CDR3 reads TGTGCCAGCAGTGAGGTCAGGGGTCCTGAAGCTTTCTTT. Translated, it gives CASSEVRGPEAFF.

In regard to this clone: The junction does not match germline at one end; this may be a read error. The chain employs TRBV4-1 and TRBJ2-7; D is uncertain. Germline V lookup: CDR1 MGHRA, CDR2 YSYEKL. This CDR3 is 15 amino acids long. Here the CDR3 reads CASSQEESSGYEQYF. CDR3 nucleotides: TGCGCCAGTAGCCAAGAAGAGTCTTCGGGCTACGAGCAGTACTTC.

Worth noting for this clone: One junction end disagrees with the germline gene, perhaps due to a read error. The chain employs TRBV28 and TRBJ2-3; TRBD1 aligns across 7 bases. The CDR3 loop spans 15 amino acids. Germline V gene sequence: CDR1 MDHEN, CDR2 SYDVKM. Written as DNA, the CDR3 is TGTGCCAGCAGGGGTACAGGGGAGTCCACATATACGCAGTATTTT. Amino acid sequence: CASRGTGESTYTQYF.

Regarding this clone: At one boundary the junction diverges from the germline segment, which might be a read error. V and J are TRBV7-2 and TRBJ2-1; 10 bases are shared with TRBD2. This CDR3 contains 18 residues. The germline CDR1 and CDR2 sequences are SGHTA and FQGNSA. DNA of the CDR3: TGTGTCAGCAGCTTAGAAGGGGTTAGCGGGAGGTGGTACAATGAGCAGTTCTTC. Protein product: CVSSLEGVSGRWYNEQFF.

This rearrangement joins TRBV5-6 to TRBJ1-2; 9 bases agree with TRBD1. Unmatched junction bases numbered 13, after V lost 4 bases and J lost 6 bases. The CDR3 consists of 16 residues. Germline-derived CDR1 and CDR2 are SGHDT and YYEEEE. As DNA, the CDR3 is TGTGCCAGCAGCGGCTGGGACAGGGCGGGGGCTAATGGCTACACCTTC. It encodes CASSGWDRAGANGYTF.

This chain connects TRBV11-2 to TRBJ2-2; tentative D call: TRBD2 (5 bases). The CDR3 runs 13 residues. Germline CDR1 is SGHAT and CDR2 is FQNNGV. Trimming shortened V by 3 bases and J by 6 bases, and 8 bases separated the two germline ends. The DNA of the CDR3 is TGTGCCAGCAGCTTTGAGCGGCCCGGGGAGCTGTTTTTT. Protein product: CASSFERPGELFF.